These 4 T cell receptor beta chains were sequenced from one sample in a study of vaccination and CD4 T cells after COVID-19 (dated by TCRdb to 2022 to 2024). These receptors have no known antigen. Sample time point, as interpreted from the label and publication: late sampling 161 to 241 days after vaccination in three convalescent patients. According to the study, the label for this sample's treatment or condition signals: roughly 10-day PBMC culture with coronavirus spike peptide pools or control peptides (ViraFEST assay). The library was prepared using PCR. Sequenced using an Illumina iSeq 100. At the Johns Hopkins FTIC core, DNA from the cultured CD4+ T cells underwent TCR sequencing with the Oncomine TCR Beta short-read assay. The public reads were reanalyzed by TCRdb: fastp trimming at Q25, MiXCR alignment, in-frame beta chains only. CDR3 protein duplicates are merged, each entry listing the most common genes and DNA. This sample gives tens of thousands of distinct CDR3 sequences in total; 25% to 30% of them show up just once. The top ten hold under 8.5% of the sample.

This sample comprised CD4+ T cells from blood, cultured in vitro, obtained about 7 months after SARS-CoV-2 vaccination. Every receptor here comes from a human donor who had recovered from COVID-19.

The chain combines TRBV18 with TRBJ2-1; D unclear. Trimming left V 1 base short and J 10 bases short, with 8 bases between. This CDR3 is built from 12 residues. In germline, CDR1 is KGHSH, CDR2 LQKENI. The DNA for the CDR3 is TGTGCCAGCTCACCACGATCTGAGGAGCAGTTCTTC. Protein product: CASSPRSEEQFF.

The chain is built from TRBV18 and TRBJ2-1; 7 bases are a match to TRBD1. The CDR3 has 18 amino acids. The junction had 11 bases not matched to a gene; V was cut back by 3 bases and J by 0 bases. Germline-derived CDR1 and CDR2 are KGHSH and LQKENI. The CDR3 spells CASSPMAQGTGSYNEQFF. The DNA of the CDR3 is TGTGCCAGCTCACCGATGGCACAGGGGACGGGCTCCTACAATGAGCAGTTCTTC.

The rearrangement links TRBV21-1 to TRBJ2-5; the DNA was not compared with TRBD1, the D call given in the table. TRBV21-1 is annotated as a pseudogene. The CDR3 sequence is 16 residues long. CDR3 sequence reads: CASQPWRDAEGETQYF. The CDR3 region has the DNA TGTGCCAGCCAACCGTGGCGGGACGCTGAAGGAGAGACCCAGTACTTC.

The chain carries TRBV6-1 and TRBJ1-6, with D uncertain. The germline gives CDR1 MNHNS, CDR2 SASEGT. V was clipped by 3 bases and J by 8 bases, with 8 bases between them. This CDR3 region has 13 residues. The CDR3 sequence is CASSDVSDSPLHF. CDR3 nucleotide sequence: TGTGCCAGCAGTGATGTATCAGATTCACCCCTCCACTTT.